Below, 20 T cell receptor beta chains from the same sample are listed, as sequenced in a study of blood T cell repertoires in COVID-19. Using immunoSEQ multiplex PCR, the repertoire was profiled, and TCRdb retains in-frame clones only, with some absent. In the table there are about 68,000 clones, more than 85% of which are singletons. The sequenced material came from peripheral blood. These TCRs come from a middle-aged man with COVID-19, enrolled during active disease.

This clone was seen only once. The chain uses TRBV12-1 and TRBJ2-3; TRBD2, the table's D call, was not compared with the DNA. TRBV12-1 is recorded as a pseudogene. The CDR3 is made up of 18 amino acids. The DNA for the CDR3 is TGTGCCAGCAGCTTTGAAGTAAAGGCTAGCGGGAACACAGATACGCAGTATTTT. This encodes CASSFEVKASGNTDTQYF.

The genes are TRBV10-1 and TRBJ2-2; no reliable D call. The V gene's germline CDR1 is WNHNN and CDR2 SYGVQD (reference sequence). The CDR3 contains 13 residues. V was trimmed by 1 base and J by 6 bases, leaving 6 bases between them. The CDR3 nucleotides are TGCGCCAGCAGTGAGTTAGTCCCCGGGGAGCTGTTTTTT. This sequence encodes CASSELVPGELFF.

The genes are TRBV11-2 and TRBJ2-2, with 7 bases identical to TRBD1. Germline V gives CDR1 SGHAT, CDR2 FQNNGV. The CDR3 totals 17 residues. J gave up 4 bases and V 5 bases, and 13 bases lay outside the gene matches. CDR3 in amino acids: CASSPYRDRIPTGELFF. The CDR3 coding sequence is TGTGCCAGCAGCCCCTACCGGGACAGAATCCCCACCGGGGAGCTGTTTTTT. The full variable domain, its missing parts supplied by reference TRBV11-2 and TRBJ2-2, is EAGVAQSPRYKIIEKRQSVAFWCNPISGHATLYWYQQILGQGPKLLIQFQNNGVVDDSQLPKDRFSAERLKGVDSTLKIQPAKLEDSAVYLCASSPYRDRIPTGELFFGEGSRLTVL.

The chain combines TRBV4-3 with TRBJ2-2, with no clear D. Germline V gene sequence: CDR1 LGHNA, CDR2 YSLEER. This CDR3 contains 15 residues. V was clipped by 0 bases and J by 3 bases, with 8 bases between them. CDR3 sequence (DNA): TGCGCCAGCAGCCAAGACACAGTATACACCGGGGAGCTGTTTTTT. As protein: CASSQDTVYTGELFF.

The V and J genes are TRBV28 and TRBJ2-5; D remains unclear. The V end was cut by 1 base, the J end by 2 bases, with 8 bases between. The germline gives CDR1 MDHEN, CDR2 SYDVKM. This CDR3 spans 14 amino acids. The CDR3 nucleotides read TGTGCCAGCAGTTTATCAAACACACAAGAGACCCAGTACTTC. Translating gives CASSLSNTQETQYF.

This chain joins TRBV3-1 (or the pseudogene TRBV3-2) and TRBJ2-7; the match to TRBD1 covers 9 bases. The ends lost 4 bases at V and 1 base at J; junction bases unmatched: 8. The CDR3 spans 16 residues. CDR1 and CDR2 (germline): LGHDT, YNNKEL (reference sequence). As DNA, the CDR3 is TGTGCCAGCAGCCTCACAGGGGGCGCGAGATCCTACGAGCAGTACTTC. Translated, it gives CASSLTGGARSYEQYF.

V and J are TRBV19 and TRBJ2-5, with 8 bases that match TRBD1. With V trimmed by 5 bases and J by 0 bases, 8 bases remained unmatched. The CDR3 totals 16 residues. Germline CDR1 is LNHDA and CDR2 is SQIVND (reference sequence). Here the CDR3 reads CASSAPGGPYQETQYF. The CDR3 coding sequence is TGTGCCAGTAGTGCCCCAGGGGGCCCGTACCAAGAGACCCAGTACTTC. Full variable domain (remainder filled in from reference TRBV19 and TRBJ2-5): DGGITQSPKYLFRKEGQNVTLSCEQNLNHDAMYWYRQDPGQGLRLIYYSQIVNDFQKGDIAEGYSVSREKKESFPLTVTSAQKNPTAFYLCASSAPGGPYQETQYFGPGTRLLVL.

The chain recombines TRBV11-2 with TRBJ2-1; 13 bases fit TRBD2. The V gene end was trimmed by 5 bases and the J gene end by 4 bases; junction bases not matched to a gene: 2. Germline loops: CDR1 SGHAT, CDR2 FQNNGV. The CDR3 runs to 15 residues. CDR3 DNA: TGTGCCAGCAGCAGACTAGCGGGGGGATACAATGAGCAGTTCTTC. Its translation: CASSRLAGGYNEQFF.

The CDR3 sequence is CASSDRAGDSRNQPQHF. In nucleotides, the CDR3 is TGTGCCAGCAGTGATAGGGCCGGGGACAGTCGCAATCAGCCCCAGCATTTT. The chain combines TRBV6-1 with TRBJ1-5; 7 bases line up with TRBD1. The J segment lost 2 bases and the V segment lost 3 bases, leaving 10 bases of the junction unmatched. The CDR3 is 17 residues long. Per the germline V gene, CDR1 is MNHNS and CDR2 is SASEGT.

This clone was seen once. J is TRBJ1-2 and V is TRBV9; D perhaps matches TRBD1 (6 bases). The CDR3 totals 15 residues. Germline CDR1 is SGDLS and CDR2 is YYNGEE. Trimming took off 3 bases at V and 2 bases at J, with 14 bases between the two ends. The CDR3 DNA reads as TGTGCCAGCAGCGAAACCGGGACAAAGAACTATGGCTACACCTTC. Translation: CASSETGTKNYGYTF. The variable domain in full, completed from reference TRBV9 and TRBJ1-2, reads DSGVTQTPKHLITATGQRVTLRCSPRSGDLSVYWYQQSLDQGLQFLIQYYNGEERAKGNILERFSAQQFPDLHSELNLSSLELGDSALYFCASSETGTKNYGYTFGSGTRLTVV.

The chain uses TRBV7-9 and TRBJ2-2, with D tentatively TRBD1 (6 bases). CDR3 length equals 13 residues. The V and J ends lost 2 bases and 5 bases respectively, with 6 bases between them. Germline values: CDR1 SEHNR, CDR2 FQNEAQ (reference sequence). The CDR3 DNA reads as TGTGCCAGCAGCTTACAGGGGACCGGGGAGCTGTTTTTT. It translates to CASSLQGTGELFF.

Regarding this clone: The junction and the germline gene differ at one end; a read error may be behind it. The chain links TRBV7-7 to TRBJ2-1; the D gene is possibly TRBD2 (6 bases). This CDR3 has 13 amino acids. Per the germline V gene, CDR1 is SSHAT and CDR2 is FNYEAQ (reference sequence). CDR3 sequence (DNA): TGTGCTAGCAGCTTAACCACCCGGGGGGAGCAGTTCTTC. Its protein is CASSLTTRGEQFF.

The J gene is TRBJ2-1, the V gene TRBV7-3, with D maybe TRBD1 (7 bases). The germline V gene has CDR1 SGHTA and CDR2 FQGTGA. The CDR3 contains 12 residues. Trimming pared 5 bases from V and 8 bases from J, leaving 10 bases between. The CDR3 protein is CASSQGGYEQFF. For the CDR3, the DNA is TGTGCCAGCAGCCAGGGGGGTTATGAGCAGTTCTTC.

The J gene is TRBJ1-5, the V gene TRBV28; 8 nucleotides align to TRBD1. This CDR3 is 13 amino acids long. The ends lost 10 bases at V and 4 bases at J; junction bases unmatched: 6. Germline V gene sequence: CDR1 MDHEN, CDR2 SYDVKM. This CDR3 is CATQRTGNQPQHF. In nucleotides, the CDR3 is TGTGCCACCCAAAGGACAGGGAATCAGCCCCAGCATTTT.

The chain uses TRBV19 and TRBJ2-7, with 7 bases matching TRBD2. V lost 4 bases and J lost 4; bases outside the gene matches: 10. The CDR3 has 15 residues. Germline CDR1 LNHDA, CDR2 SQIVND (reference sequence). The CDR3 protein is CASSSGGSWVYEQYF. In DNA form, the CDR3 reads TGTGCCAGTAGTAGCGGGGGATCGTGGGTTTACGAGCAGTACTTC.

The chain is built from TRBV2 and TRBJ2-2; TRBD2 matches 7 bases. J was trimmed by 0 bases and V by 5 bases; bases with no gene match: 6. CDR1 and CDR2 (germline): SNHLY, FYNNEI. The CDR3 spans 16 residues. CDR3 sequence: CASSSPGLTNTGELFF. The CDR3 DNA is TGTGCCAGCAGTTCACCGGGACTAACGAACACCGGGGAGCTGTTTTTT.

This clone appeared a few times. This chain links TRBV28 with TRBJ1-1; D is possibly TRBD1 (5 bases). Per the germline V gene, CDR1 is MDHEN and CDR2 is SYDVKM. Trimming shortened V by 2 bases and J by 12 bases, and 13 bases separated the two germline ends. CDR3 length: 12 residues. The CDR3 reads CASSLSRVQTFF. The DNA of the CDR3 is TGTGCCAGCAGTTTAAGCAGGGTTCAAACTTTCTTT.

The genes are TRBV9 and TRBJ1-1; 8 bases match TRBD1. Germline V gene data show CDR1 as SGDLS and CDR2 as YYNGEE. The CDR3 has 15 amino acids. The ends lost 3 bases at V and 5 bases at J; junction bases unmatched: 9. The CDR3 region has the DNA TGTGCCAGCAGCGCGGCTCAGGGGGCAAGGACTGAAGCTTTCTTT. This translates into CASSAAQGARTEAFF.

The sample holds one count of this clone. The rearrangement links TRBV28 to TRBJ1-5; 7 positions match TRBD1. This CDR3 is built from 13 residues. Germline values: CDR1 MDHEN, CDR2 SYDVKM. V was clipped by 7 bases and J by 6 bases; unmatched bases: 6. The CDR3 sequence: CASTPTGFQPQHF. The CDR3 DNA sequence: TGTGCCAGCACCCCGACAGGGTTTCAGCCCCAGCATTTT.

V gene TRBV5-1 combines with J gene TRBJ2-1; D ambiguous. CDR1 is SGHRS, CDR2 YFSETQ, per germline. This CDR3 is built from 14 residues. V was clipped by 4 bases and J by 0 bases, with 8 bases between them. CDR3 bases: TGCGCCAGCAGCGTGGCTAGCTCCTACAATGAGCAGTTCTTC. Amino acids: CASSVASSYNEQFF.